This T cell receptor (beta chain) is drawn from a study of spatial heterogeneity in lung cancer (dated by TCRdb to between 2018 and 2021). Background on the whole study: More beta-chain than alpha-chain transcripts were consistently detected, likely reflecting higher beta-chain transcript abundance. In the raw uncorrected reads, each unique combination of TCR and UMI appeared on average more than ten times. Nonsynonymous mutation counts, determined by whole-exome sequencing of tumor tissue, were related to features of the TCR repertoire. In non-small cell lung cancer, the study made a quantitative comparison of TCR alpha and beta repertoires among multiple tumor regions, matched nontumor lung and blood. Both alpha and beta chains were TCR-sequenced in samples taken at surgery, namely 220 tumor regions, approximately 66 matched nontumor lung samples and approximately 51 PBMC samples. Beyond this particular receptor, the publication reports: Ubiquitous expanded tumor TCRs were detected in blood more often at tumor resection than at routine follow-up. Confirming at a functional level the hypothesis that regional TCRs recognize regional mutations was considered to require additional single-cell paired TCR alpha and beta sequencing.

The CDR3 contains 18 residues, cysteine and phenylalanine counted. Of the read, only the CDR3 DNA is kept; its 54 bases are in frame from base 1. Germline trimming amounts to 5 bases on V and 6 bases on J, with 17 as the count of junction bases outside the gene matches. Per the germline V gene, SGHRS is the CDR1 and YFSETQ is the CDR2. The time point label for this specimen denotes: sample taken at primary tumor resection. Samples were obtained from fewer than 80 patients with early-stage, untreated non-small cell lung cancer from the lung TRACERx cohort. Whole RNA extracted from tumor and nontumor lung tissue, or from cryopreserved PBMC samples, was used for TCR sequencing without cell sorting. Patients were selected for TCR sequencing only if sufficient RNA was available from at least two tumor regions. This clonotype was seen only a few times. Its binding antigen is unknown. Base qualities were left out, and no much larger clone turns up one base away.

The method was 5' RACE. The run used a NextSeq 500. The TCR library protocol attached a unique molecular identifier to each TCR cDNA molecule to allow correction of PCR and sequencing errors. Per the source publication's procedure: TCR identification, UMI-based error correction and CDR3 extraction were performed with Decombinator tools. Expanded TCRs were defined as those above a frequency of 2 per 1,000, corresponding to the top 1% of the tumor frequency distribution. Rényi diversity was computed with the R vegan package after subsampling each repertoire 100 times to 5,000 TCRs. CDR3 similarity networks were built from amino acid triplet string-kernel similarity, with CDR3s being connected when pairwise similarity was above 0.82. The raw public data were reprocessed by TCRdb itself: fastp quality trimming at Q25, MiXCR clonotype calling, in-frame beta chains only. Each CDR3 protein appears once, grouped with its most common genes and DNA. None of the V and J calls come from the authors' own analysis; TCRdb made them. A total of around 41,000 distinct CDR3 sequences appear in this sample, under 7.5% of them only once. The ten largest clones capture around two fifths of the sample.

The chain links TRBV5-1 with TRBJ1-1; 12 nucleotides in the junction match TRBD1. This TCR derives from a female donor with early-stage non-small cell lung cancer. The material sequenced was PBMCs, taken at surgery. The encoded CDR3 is CASSWDRGRRGPGPEAFF. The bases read TGCGCCAGCAGTTGGGACAGGGGGCGCAGGGGACCGGGACCTGAAGCTTTCTTT.